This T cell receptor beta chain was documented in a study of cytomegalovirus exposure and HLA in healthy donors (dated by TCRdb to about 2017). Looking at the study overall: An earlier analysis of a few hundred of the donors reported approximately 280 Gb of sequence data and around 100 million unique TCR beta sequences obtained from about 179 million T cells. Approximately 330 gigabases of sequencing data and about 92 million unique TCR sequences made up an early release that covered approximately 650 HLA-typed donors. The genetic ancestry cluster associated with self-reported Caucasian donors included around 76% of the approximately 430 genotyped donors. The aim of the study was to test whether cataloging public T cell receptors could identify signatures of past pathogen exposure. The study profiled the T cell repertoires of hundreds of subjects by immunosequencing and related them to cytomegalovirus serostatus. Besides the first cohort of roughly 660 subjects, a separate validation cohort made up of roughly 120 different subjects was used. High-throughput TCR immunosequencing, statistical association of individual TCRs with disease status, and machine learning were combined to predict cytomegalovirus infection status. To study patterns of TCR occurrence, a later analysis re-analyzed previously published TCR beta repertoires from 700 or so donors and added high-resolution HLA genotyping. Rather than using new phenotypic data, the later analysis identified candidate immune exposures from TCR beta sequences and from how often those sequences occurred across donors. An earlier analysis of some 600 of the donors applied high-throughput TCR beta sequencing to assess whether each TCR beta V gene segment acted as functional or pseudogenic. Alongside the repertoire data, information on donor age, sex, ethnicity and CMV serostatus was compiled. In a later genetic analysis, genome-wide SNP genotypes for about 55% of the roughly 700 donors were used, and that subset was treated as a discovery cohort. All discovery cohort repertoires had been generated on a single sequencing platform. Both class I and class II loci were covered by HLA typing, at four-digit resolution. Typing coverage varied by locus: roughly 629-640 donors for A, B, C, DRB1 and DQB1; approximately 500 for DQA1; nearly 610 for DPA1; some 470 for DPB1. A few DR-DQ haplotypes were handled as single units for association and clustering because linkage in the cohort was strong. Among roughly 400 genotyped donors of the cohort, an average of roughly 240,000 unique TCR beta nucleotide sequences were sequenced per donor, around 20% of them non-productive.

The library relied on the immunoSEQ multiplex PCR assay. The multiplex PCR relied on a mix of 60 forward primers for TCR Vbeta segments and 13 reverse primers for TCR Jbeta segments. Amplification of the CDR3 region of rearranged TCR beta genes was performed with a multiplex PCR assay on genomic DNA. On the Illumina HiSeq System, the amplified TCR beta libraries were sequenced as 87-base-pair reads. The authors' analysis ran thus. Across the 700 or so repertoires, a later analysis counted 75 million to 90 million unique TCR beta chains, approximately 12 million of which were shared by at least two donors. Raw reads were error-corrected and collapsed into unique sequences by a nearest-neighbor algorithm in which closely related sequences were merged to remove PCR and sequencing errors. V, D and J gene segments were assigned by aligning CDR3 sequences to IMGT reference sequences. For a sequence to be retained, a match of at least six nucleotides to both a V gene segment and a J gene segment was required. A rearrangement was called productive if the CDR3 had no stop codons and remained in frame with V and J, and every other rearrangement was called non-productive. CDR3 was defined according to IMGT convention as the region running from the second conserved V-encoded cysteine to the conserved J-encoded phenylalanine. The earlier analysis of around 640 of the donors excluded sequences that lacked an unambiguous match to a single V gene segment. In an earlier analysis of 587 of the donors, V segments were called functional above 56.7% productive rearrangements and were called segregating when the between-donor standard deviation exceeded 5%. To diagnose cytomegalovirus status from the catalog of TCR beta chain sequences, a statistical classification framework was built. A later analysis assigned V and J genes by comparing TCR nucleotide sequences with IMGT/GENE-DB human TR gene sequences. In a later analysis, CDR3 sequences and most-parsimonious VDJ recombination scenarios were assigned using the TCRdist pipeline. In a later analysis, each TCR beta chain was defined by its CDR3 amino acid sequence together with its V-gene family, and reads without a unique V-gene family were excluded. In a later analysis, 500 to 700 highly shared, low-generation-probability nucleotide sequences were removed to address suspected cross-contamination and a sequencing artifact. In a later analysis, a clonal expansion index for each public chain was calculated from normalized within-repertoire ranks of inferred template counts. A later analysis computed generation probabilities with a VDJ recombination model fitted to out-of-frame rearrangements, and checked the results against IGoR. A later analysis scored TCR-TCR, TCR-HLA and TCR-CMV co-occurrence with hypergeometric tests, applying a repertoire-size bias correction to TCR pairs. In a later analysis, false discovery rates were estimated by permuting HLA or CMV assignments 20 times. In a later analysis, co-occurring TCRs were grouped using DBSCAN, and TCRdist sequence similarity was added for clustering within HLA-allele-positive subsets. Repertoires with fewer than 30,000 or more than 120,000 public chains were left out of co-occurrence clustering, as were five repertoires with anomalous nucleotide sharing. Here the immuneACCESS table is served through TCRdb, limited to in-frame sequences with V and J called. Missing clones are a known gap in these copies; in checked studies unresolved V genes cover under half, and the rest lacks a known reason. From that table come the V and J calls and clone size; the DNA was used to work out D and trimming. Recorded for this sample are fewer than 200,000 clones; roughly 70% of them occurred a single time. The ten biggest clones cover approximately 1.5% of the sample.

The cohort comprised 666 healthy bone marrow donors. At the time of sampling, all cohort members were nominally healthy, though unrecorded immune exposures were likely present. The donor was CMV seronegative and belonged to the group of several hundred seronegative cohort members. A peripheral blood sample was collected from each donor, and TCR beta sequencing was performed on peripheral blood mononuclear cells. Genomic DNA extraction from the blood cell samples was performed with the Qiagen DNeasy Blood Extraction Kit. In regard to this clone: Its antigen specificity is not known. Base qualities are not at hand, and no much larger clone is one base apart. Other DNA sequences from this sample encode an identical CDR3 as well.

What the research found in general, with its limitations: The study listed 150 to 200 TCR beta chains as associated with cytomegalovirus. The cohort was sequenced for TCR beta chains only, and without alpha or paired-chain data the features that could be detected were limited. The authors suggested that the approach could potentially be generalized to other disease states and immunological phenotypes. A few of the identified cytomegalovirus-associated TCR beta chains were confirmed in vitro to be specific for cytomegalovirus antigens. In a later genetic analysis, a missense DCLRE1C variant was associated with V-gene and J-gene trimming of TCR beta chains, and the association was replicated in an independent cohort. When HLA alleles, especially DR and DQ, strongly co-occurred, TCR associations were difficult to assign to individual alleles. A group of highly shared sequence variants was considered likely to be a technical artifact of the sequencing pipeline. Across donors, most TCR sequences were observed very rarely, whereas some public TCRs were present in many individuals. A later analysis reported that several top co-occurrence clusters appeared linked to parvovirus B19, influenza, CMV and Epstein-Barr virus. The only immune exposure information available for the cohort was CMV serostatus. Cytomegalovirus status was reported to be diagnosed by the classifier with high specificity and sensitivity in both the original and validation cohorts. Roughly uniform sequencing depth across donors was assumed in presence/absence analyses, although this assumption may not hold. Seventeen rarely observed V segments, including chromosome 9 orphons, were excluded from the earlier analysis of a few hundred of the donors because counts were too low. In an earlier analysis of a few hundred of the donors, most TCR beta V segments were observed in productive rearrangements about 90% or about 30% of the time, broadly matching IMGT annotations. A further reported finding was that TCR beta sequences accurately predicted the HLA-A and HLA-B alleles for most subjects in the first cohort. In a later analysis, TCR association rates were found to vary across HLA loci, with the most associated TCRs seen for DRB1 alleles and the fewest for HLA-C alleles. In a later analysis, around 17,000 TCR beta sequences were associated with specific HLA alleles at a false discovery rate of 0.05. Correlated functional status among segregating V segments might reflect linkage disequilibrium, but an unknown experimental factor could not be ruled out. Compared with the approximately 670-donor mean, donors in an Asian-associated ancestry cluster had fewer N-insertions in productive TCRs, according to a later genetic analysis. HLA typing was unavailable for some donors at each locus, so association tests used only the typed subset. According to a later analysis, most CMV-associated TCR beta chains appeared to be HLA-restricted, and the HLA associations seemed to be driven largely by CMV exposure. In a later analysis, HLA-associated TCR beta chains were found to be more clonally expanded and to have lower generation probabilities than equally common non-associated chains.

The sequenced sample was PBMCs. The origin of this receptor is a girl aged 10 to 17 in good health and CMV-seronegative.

The sequenced DNA: TGCGCCAGCAGCTTGGGATTGCTTGGGGGCTCCCCATCTGGGGCCAACGTCCTGACTTTC. Its protein is CASSLGLLGGSPSGANVLTF. The V and J segments used are TRBV5-1 and TRBJ2-6, with a tentative D gene TRBD1 over 6 matching bases. The germline V gene gives CDR1 as SGHRS and CDR2 as YFSETQ. V lost 0 bases and J lost 1 base; the stretch between them is 20 bases long. The CDR3 has 20 amino acids, counting the end cysteine and phenylalanine. Left in the record is the CDR3 DNA by itself, 60 bases read in frame from the first base. Reference TRBV5-1 and TRBJ2-6 proteins supply the regions before and after the CDR3; the full variable domain is: KAGVTQTPRYLIKTRGQQVTLSCSPISGHRSVSWYQQTPGQGLQFLFEYFSETQRNKGNFPGRFSGRQFSNSRSEMNVSTLELGDSALYLCASSLGLLGGSPSGANVLTFGAGSRLTVL.